This record covers a single TCR beta chain. There is no known antigen for this receptor. No clone much larger than this one lies a single base away; base qualities are absent. CDR1 PRHDT and CDR2 FYEKMQ are derived from the germline V gene (reference sequence). The cysteine opens and the phenylalanine closes a CDR3 of 15 amino acids. This entry keeps only the CDR3 DNA: 45 bases, framed from base 1. Relative to germline, V is missing 6 bases and J is missing 4 bases, with 8 bases of the junction outside any gene match. The data stem from a study of OX40 agonist ivuxolimab in advanced cancers. Regarding the research as a whole: Ivuxolimab was an agonistic, fully human IgG2 monoclonal antibody directed against OX40 (CD134), a costimulatory receptor. Intravenous ivuxolimab was administered to patients every 2 weeks at six dose levels: 0.01, 0.1, 0.3, 1.5, 3 and 10 mg/kg. Among the approximately 54 dose-escalation patients, about 19 had hepatocellular carcinoma, approximately 15 melanoma, 9 renal cell carcinoma and 9 head and neck cancer. A male proportion of 82.7% and a mean age of 60 years, ranging from 23 to 79, were recorded for the dose-escalation cohort. Patients were allowed to have had prior anti-PD-1, anti-PD-L1 or anti-CTLA-4 therapy, and about 40% of the dose-escalation patients had been treated with checkpoint inhibitors. Partial responses were achieved by three dose-escalation patients, of whom one had hepatocellular carcinoma and two had cutaneous melanoma. Peripheral TCRbeta sequencing aimed to test whether ivuxolimab altered TCR sequence diversity and caused clonal T-cell expansion. The monotherapy dose-escalation portion (N of about 47 patients) of the phase I ivuxolimab trial is reported in the paper.

The paper as a whole reports these results and caveats: Low levels of normalized T-cell clonal expansion were also shown by some nonresponding patients. After ivuxolimab, expanded clones were on average more numerous among CD8+ T cells than among CD4+ T cells. At doses of 0.1 to 3.0 mg/kg, clonal expansion of both CD4+ and CD8+ T cells in blood was seen between baseline and week 6. In partial responders in the 0.1-3.0 mg/kg groups, normalized peripheral clonal expansion was found to be among the lowest, especially among CD8+ T cells. The antigen specificity of the clonally expanded peripheral T cells was not determined.

Genomic DNA was extracted from sorted cells for sequencing of the TCRbeta CDR3 region. The immunoSEQ Assay was used for sequencing of TCRbeta CDR3 regions. TCRdb obtained this table from immuneACCESS and retained in-frame rearrangements with V and J assigned. These tables miss some clones; where compared with another copy, unresolved V genes account for less than half of the shortfall, and the remainder is unexplained. Counted in this sample were about 69,000 clones; 90% of them appeared once. The ten largest clonotypes hold roughly a tenth of the sample. Patients with a history of autoimmune disease or receiving systemic immunosuppression were excluded from the trial. In every dose cohort, peripheral blood was drawn for TCR sequencing at baseline, cycle 4 day 1, and cycle 7 day 1. Samples came from an open-label, multicenter, first-in-human phase I dose-escalation trial of ivuxolimab. Adults with locally advanced or metastatic melanoma, renal cell carcinoma, hepatocellular carcinoma or head and neck squamous cell carcinoma were enrolled in the trial. Before TCR sequencing, CD4+ T cells and CD8+ T cells from peripheral blood were sorted into separate populations.

The material sequenced was CD4+ or CD8+ T cells sorted from blood, taken in a trial of the OX40 agonist ivuxolimab. This chain joins TRBV13 to TRBJ2-3, with 9 middle bases fitting TRBD1. This clonotype was sampled from an adult with an advanced solid tumor such as melanoma, head and neck, liver or kidney cancer. CDR3 region: CASRDRDRVADTQYF. The base sequence is TGTGCCAGCAGGGACCGGGACAGGGTGGCAGATACGCAGTATTTT.